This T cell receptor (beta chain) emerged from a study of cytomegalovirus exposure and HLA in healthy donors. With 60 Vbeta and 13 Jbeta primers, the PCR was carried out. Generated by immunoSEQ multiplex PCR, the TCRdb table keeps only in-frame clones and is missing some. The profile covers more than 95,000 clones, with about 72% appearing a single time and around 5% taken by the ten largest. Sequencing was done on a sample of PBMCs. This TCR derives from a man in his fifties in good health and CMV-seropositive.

The CDR3 region has the DNA TGTGCCAGCAGTTGGGGCGGCACCAACACCGGGGAGCTGTTTTTT. Protein: CASSWGGTNTGELFF. V and J are TRBV6-6 and TRBJ2-2; D is possibly TRBD1 (5 bases). The CDR3 runs 15 residues. The germline V gene has CDR1 MNHNY and CDR2 SVGAGI (reference sequence). Trimming left V 4 bases short and J 2 bases short, with 11 bases between.